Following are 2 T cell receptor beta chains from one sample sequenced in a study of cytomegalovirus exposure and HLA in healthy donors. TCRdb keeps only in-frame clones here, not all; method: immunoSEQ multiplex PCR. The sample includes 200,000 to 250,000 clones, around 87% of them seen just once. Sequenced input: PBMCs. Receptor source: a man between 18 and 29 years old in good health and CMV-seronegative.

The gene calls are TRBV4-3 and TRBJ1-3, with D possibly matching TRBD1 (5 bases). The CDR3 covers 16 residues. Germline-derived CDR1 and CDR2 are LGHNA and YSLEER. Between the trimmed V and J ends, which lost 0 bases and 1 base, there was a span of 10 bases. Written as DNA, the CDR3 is TGCGCCAGCAGCCAAGATTTATACAGGTCTGGAAACACCATATATTTT. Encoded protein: CASSQDLYRSGNTIYF.

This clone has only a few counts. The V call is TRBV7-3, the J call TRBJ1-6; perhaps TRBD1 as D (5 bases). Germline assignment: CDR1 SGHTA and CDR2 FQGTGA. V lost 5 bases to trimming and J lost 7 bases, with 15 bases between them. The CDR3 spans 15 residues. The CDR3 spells CASSLSGGINSPLHF. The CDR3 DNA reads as TGTGCCAGCAGCCTCAGCGGGGGGATCAATTCACCCCTCCACTTT.